This T cell receptor (beta chain) was sequenced in a study of cytotoxic CD8 clonotypes in ibrutinib-treated CLL. Target depth was 1 in 200,000 to 1 in 1 million T cells, about 10x per clonotype. TCRdb's table, derived via immunoSEQ multiplex PCR, lists solely in-frame clones and lacks some. Among about 63,000 clones listed, roughly 57% were seen once. V lost 0 bases and J lost 7, with 9 bases in between. This CDR3 has 13 residues. Germline V lookup: CDR1 LNHNV, CDR2 YYDKDF (reference sequence). Overall study findings and caveats: Shared public clonotypes were rare, and on treatment they either got smaller or stayed the same. Clonality was elevated at ibrutinib response and had returned toward baseline at progression. Sample timing was unmatched between remission and later-progressing patients; lymph nodes unstudied.

This clone is labeled medium-sized. Its antigen is not known. The chain recombines TRBV15 with TRBJ1-2; no clear D gene. The sequence came from a human donor with chronic lymphocytic leukemia. The source was PBMCs, collected after 12 months of ibrutinib treatment. The CDR3 coding sequence is TGTGCCACCAGCAGAGATCGCGTATCTGGCTACACCTTC. This encodes CATSRDRVSGYTF. Based on the CDR3 plus reference TRBV15 and TRBJ1-2, the full variable domain is DAMVIQNPRYQVTQFGKPVTLSCSQTLNHNVMYWYQQKSSQAPKLLFHYYDKDFNNEADTPDNFQSRRPNTSFCFLDIRSPGLGDTAMYLCATSRDRVSGYTFGSGTRLTVV.